These 25 T cell receptor beta chains came from one sample sequenced in a study of blood T cell repertoires in COVID-19. The table came from immunoSEQ multiplex PCR; TCRdb's copy has only in-frame clones and leaves some out. The table includes about 210,000 clones, around 85% detected once. The sequenced sample was peripheral blood. The receptors derive from a woman aged 70-85 years with COVID-19, enrolled during active disease.

The V call is TRBV19, the J call TRBJ2-3; perhaps TRBD2 as D (6 bases). The germline V gene has CDR1 LNHDA and CDR2 SQIVND (reference sequence). The germline V and J ends were trimmed by 3 bases and 6 bases, with 25 bases remaining between them. This CDR3 is 18 amino acids long. The CDR3 region is CASSMFFEGGAIQDTQYF. The CDR3 DNA is TGTGCCAGTAGTATGTTTTTTGAGGGCGGGGCCATTCAGGATACGCAGTATTTT. The entire variable domain, with the rest obtained from reference TRBV19 and TRBJ2-3, is as follows: DGGITQSPKYLFRKEGQNVTLSCEQNLNHDAMYWYRQDPGQGLRLIYYSQIVNDFQKGDIAEGYSVSREKKESFPLTVTSAQKNPTAFYLCASSMFFEGGAIQDTQYFGPGTRLTVL.

For the CDR3, the DNA is TGTGCCAGCAGTTTCACAGCGGGAGAGTATTACGAGCAGTACTTC. This sequence encodes CASSFTAGEYYEQYF. The gene calls are TRBV27 and TRBJ2-7, with 8 bases fitting TRBD2. The CDR3 is 15 amino acids. J was trimmed by 4 bases and V by 3 bases; bases with no gene match: 8. CDR1 and CDR2 (germline): MNHEY, SMNVEV (reference sequence).

The gene calls are TRBV6-1 and TRBJ2-2; D may be TRBD1 (5 bases). Germline lookup yields CDR1 MNHNS and CDR2 SASEGT. V lost 3 bases and J lost 3, with 14 bases in between. The CDR3 has 16 residues. As DNA, the CDR3 is TGTGCCAGCAGTGATCCCCGTGGGGCGCACACCGGGGAGCTGTTTTTT. Translation: CASSDPRGAHTGELFF.

This chain uses TRBV4-3 with TRBJ1-4, with TRBD1 as a possible D gene (5 bases). The V end was cut by 0 bases, the J end by 0 bases, with 17 bases between. The CDR3 sequence is 19 residues long. Germline V CDR1 and CDR2: LGHNA, YSLEER. The CDR3 region is CASSQDRAGTYSTNEKLFF. In DNA, the CDR3 is TGCGCCAGCAGCCAAGATAGGGCAGGGACTTACTCAACTAATGAAAAACTGTTTTTT.

V usage is TRBV7-2 and J usage is TRBJ2-5; D may be TRBD2 (6 bases). Germline loops: CDR1 SGHTA, CDR2 FQGNSA. The CDR3 extends over 13 amino acids. V lost 10 bases to trimming and J lost 1 base, with 13 bases between them. CDR3 in DNA: TGTGCCACCGCCGGGACTTCCCAAGAGACCCAGTACTTC. It is translated as CATAGTSQETQYF.

This sequence joins TRBV3-1 (or the pseudogene TRBV3-2) and TRBJ2-1, with a possible D match to TRBD2 (6 bases). The V end lost 2 bases, the J end lost 15 bases, and 14 bases lay between the germline ends. Germline-derived CDR1 and CDR2 are LGHDT and YNNKEL (reference sequence). The CDR3 is 12 residues long. The CDR3: CASSQPTGGAFF. The CDR3 DNA follows: TGTGCCAGCAGCCAACCGACCGGAGGGGCGTTCTTC.

The V and J genes are TRBV9 and TRBJ2-7, with 13 nucleotides matching TRBD2. The V gene's germline CDR1 is SGDLS and CDR2 YYNGEE. This CDR3 spans 18 amino acids. With V trimmed by 2 bases and J by 2 bases, 10 bases remained unmatched. The CDR3 DNA is TGTGCCAGCAGCGTCGGACTAGCGGGAGTCCTCGAGACCTACGAGCAGTACTTC. This sequence encodes CASSVGLAGVLETYEQYF. Supplemented by reference TRBV9 and TRBJ2-7, the full variable domain reads DSGVTQTPKHLITATGQRVTLRCSPRSGDLSVYWYQQSLDQGLQFLIQYYNGEERAKGNILERFSAQQFPDLHSELNLSSLELGDSALYFCASSVGLAGVLETYEQYFGPGTRLTVT.

The chain recombines TRBV7-2 with TRBJ2-5, with TRBD2 matching over 11 bases. The V gene's germline CDR1 is SGHTA and CDR2 FQGNSA. V was clipped by 1 base and J by 4 bases; unmatched bases: 8. This CDR3 comprises 17 residues. The CDR3 DNA follows: TGTGCCAGCAGCTTAGAGGCTAGCGGGAGGCTAGGAGAGACCCAGTACTTC. It codes for CASSLEASGRLGETQYF. The full variable domain, in which reference TRBV7-2 and TRBJ2-5 provide the parts outside the CDR3, is GAGVSQSPSNKVTEKGKDVELRCDPISGHTALYWYRQSLGQGLEFLIYFQGNSAPDKSGLPSDRFSAERTGGSVSTLTIQRTQQEDSAVYLCASSLEASGRLGETQYFGPGTRLLVL.

This clone was seen a single time. The V and J genes are TRBV5-8 and TRBJ2-2; 10 bases are shared with TRBD1. This CDR3 region has 16 residues. CDR1 is SGHTS, CDR2 YDEGEE, per germline. Trimming took 5 bases from V and 0 from J; bases not matched to a gene: 4. The CDR3 protein is CASRVDRGPNTGELFF. CDR3 coding DNA: TGTGCCAGCAGAGTTGACAGGGGGCCGAACACCGGGGAGCTGTTTTTT.

The V call is TRBV19, the J call TRBJ2-5, with D perhaps TRBD2 (6 bases). The CDR3 totals 10 residues. Germline CDR1 is LNHDA and CDR2 is SQIVND (reference sequence). The V end was cut by 11 bases, the J end by 5 bases, with 9 bases between. The CDR3 sequence is CASGGETQYF. Written as DNA, the CDR3 is TGTGCCTCTGGGGGGGAGACCCAGTACTTC.

The chain recombines TRBV6-6 with TRBJ1-5, with 9 positions matching TRBD1. Looked up from germline, CDR1 is MNHNY and CDR2 is SVGAGI (reference sequence). The CDR3 has 15 amino acids. The J segment lost 4 bases and the V segment lost 7 bases, leaving 8 bases of the junction unmatched. CDR3 in amino acids: CASTSTGQGNQPQHF. The CDR3 DNA sequence: TGTGCCAGCACTTCAACGGGACAGGGAAATCAGCCCCAGCATTTT.

DNA for the CDR3: TGCGCCAGCAGCTCGAGAGGACAGAACACCGGGGAGCTGTTTTTT. As protein: CASSSRGQNTGELFF. The chain joins TRBV5-1 to TRBJ2-2; D perhaps matches TRBD1 (5 bases). Trimming shortened V by 3 bases and J by 1 base, and 10 bases separated the two germline ends. The germline CDR1 and CDR2 sequences are SGHRS and YFSETQ. This CDR3 has 15 amino acids. Using reference TRBV5-1 and TRBJ2-2 for the parts outside the CDR3, the full variable domain is KAGVTQTPRYLIKTRGQQVTLSCSPISGHRSVSWYQQTPGQGLQFLFEYFSETQRNKGNFPGRFSGRQFSNSRSEMNVSTLELGDSALYLCASSSRGQNTGELFFGEGSRLTVL.

The chain combines TRBV29-1 with TRBJ2-7; tentatively, D is TRBD1 (5 bases). Per the germline V gene, CDR1 is SQVTM and CDR2 is ANQGSEA. The CDR3 sequence is 12 residues long. V gave up 4 bases and J gave up 5 bases, with 12 bases separating them. This CDR3 is CSVADSWDEQYF. Written as DNA, the CDR3 is TGCAGCGTTGCCGACAGCTGGGACGAGCAGTACTTC.

The CDR3 DNA is TGTGCCACCGGACAGGTCGGTTCACCCCTCCACTTT. It specifies CATGQVGSPLHF. V is TRBV19 and J is TRBJ1-6; 7 nucleotides agree with TRBD1. The CDR3 consists of 12 residues. V gave up 10 bases and J gave up 9 bases; unmatched junction bases: 6. Germline V gene data show CDR1 as LNHDA and CDR2 as SQIVND (reference sequence).

The chain uses TRBV27 and TRBJ1-3; maybe TRBD1 (5 bases). The germline gives CDR1 MNHEY, CDR2 SMNVEV (reference sequence). Trimming pared 4 bases from V and 0 bases from J, leaving 10 bases between. The CDR3 is 15 residues long. CDR3 sequence (DNA): TGTGCCAGCAGTTCCCTCGGGGGCTCTGGAAACACCATATATTTT. This sequence encodes CASSSLGGSGNTIYF.

The chain combines TRBV9 with TRBJ2-2; D perhaps matches TRBD2 (7 bases). From germline, CDR1 is SGDLS and CDR2 YYNGEE. This CDR3 spans 15 amino acids. Trimming shortened V by 0 bases and J by 6 bases, and 12 bases separated the two germline ends. The CDR3 reads CASSVEGGAPGELFF. CDR3 in DNA: TGTGCCAGCAGCGTAGAAGGGGGGGCCCCCGGGGAGCTGTTTTTT. Full variable domain (remainder filled in from reference TRBV9 and TRBJ2-2): DSGVTQTPKHLITATGQRVTLRCSPRSGDLSVYWYQQSLDQGLQFLIQYYNGEERAKGNILERFSAQQFPDLHSELNLSSLELGDSALYFCASSVEGGAPGELFFGEGSRLTVL.

Here the CDR3 DNA reads TGCGCCAGCAGCTACCGGGACAGGAAGTTAGAGACCCAGTACTTC. Its protein is CASSYRDRKLETQYF. The chain is built from TRBV5-1 and TRBJ2-5; TRBD1 agrees at 8 bases. Germline V gives CDR1 SGHRS, CDR2 YFSETQ. J lost 4 bases, V lost 3 bases, and 8 bases had no gene match. There are 15 residues in the CDR3. Based on the CDR3 plus reference TRBV5-1 and TRBJ2-5, the full variable domain is KAGVTQTPRYLIKTRGQQVTLSCSPISGHRSVSWYQQTPGQGLQFLFEYFSETQRNKGNFPGRFSGRQFSNSRSEMNVSTLELGDSALYLCASSYRDRKLETQYFGPGTRLLVL.

The chain employs TRBV4-2 and TRBJ1-2; the D is unclear. Germline lookup yields CDR1 LGHNA and CDR2 YNFKEQ. The CDR3 is made up of 14 amino acids. Deletions cut 2 bases from V and 4 bases from J, with 11 bases between. CDR3 sequence: CASSQLTATYGYTF. CDR3 nucleotides: TGTGCCAGCAGCCAACTAACAGCAACCTATGGCTACACCTTC.

This chain links TRBV11-2 with TRBJ2-1, with TRBD2 matching over 8 bases. J gave up 5 bases and V 3 bases, and 6 bases lay outside the gene matches. The CDR3 totals 15 residues. Germline V CDR1 and CDR2: SGHAT, FQNNGV. The CDR3: CASSFSSGRNNEQFF. The CDR3 DNA follows: TGTGCCAGCAGCTTTTCTAGCGGGCGAAACAATGAGCAGTTCTTC. The full variable domain, completed using reference TRBV11-2 and TRBJ2-1, is EAGVAQSPRYKIIEKRQSVAFWCNPISGHATLYWYQQILGQGPKLLIQFQNNGVVDDSQLPKDRFSAERLKGVDSTLKIQPAKLEDSAVYLCASSFSSGRNNEQFFGPGTRLTVL.

J is TRBJ2-3 and V is TRBV5-4, with 11 positions matching TRBD2. CDR1 is SGHNT and CDR2 is YYREEE in the germline V gene (reference sequence). J lost 3 bases, V lost 4 bases, and 19 bases had no gene match. The CDR3 totals 20 residues. The CDR3 reads CASSPRPVVAGGPGTDTQYF. The CDR3 DNA is TGTGCCAGCAGCCCCCGCCCGGTGGTAGCGGGGGGGCCGGGTACAGATACGCAGTATTTT.

In this sample, this clone turned up once. The chain's CDR3 is CASSNPRRAAAYEQYF. The CDR3 DNA is TGTGCCAGCAGCAACCCGAGGAGGGCAGCCGCCTACGAGCAGTACTTC. This chain links TRBV21-1 with TRBJ2-7; the DNA was not compared with TRBD2, the D call given in the table. TRBV21-1 constitutes a pseudogene. The CDR3 loop spans 16 amino acids.

The chain links TRBV3-1 (or the pseudogene TRBV3-2) to TRBJ1-4; 7 positions match TRBD1. Looked up from germline, CDR1 is LGHDT and CDR2 is YNNKEL (reference sequence). J was trimmed by 2 bases and V by 2 bases; bases with no gene match: 2. There are 15 residues in the CDR3. This chain's CDR3 is CASSQLGQTNEKLFF. The CDR3 DNA reads as TGTGCCAGCAGCCAACTGGGACAGACTAATGAAAAACTGTTTTTT.

The chain uses TRBV18 and TRBJ2-7, with 12 bases fitting TRBD1. Germline CDR1 KGHSH, CDR2 LQKENI. The V segment lost 3 bases and the J segment 5 bases; nucleotides outside the gene matches: 14. The CDR3 covers 18 residues. In DNA, the CDR3 is TGTGCCAGCTCACCCAAACCCATCCCGGGACAGGGGGCTCACGAGCAGTACTTC. Its translation: CASSPKPIPGQGAHEQYF.

The rearrangement links TRBV5-6 to TRBJ1-1; the D gene is possibly TRBD1 (6 bases). Trimming shortened V by 0 bases and J by 1 base, and 16 bases separated the two germline ends. The CDR3 runs 17 residues. The germline V gene has CDR1 SGHDT and CDR2 YYEEEE. DNA of the CDR3: TGTGCCAGCAGCTTGGGGGCCGTGACAGGTCCGAACACTGAAGCTTTCTTT. Protein sequence: CASSLGAVTGPNTEAFF.

The rearrangement links TRBV7-2 to TRBJ1-1, with TRBD1 matching 9 bases. CDR3 length equals 15 residues. V lost 7 bases to trimming and J lost 8 bases; unmatched junction nucleotides: 14. The germline V gene encodes CDR1 SGHTA and CDR2 FQGNSA. CDR3 nucleotides: TGTGCCAGCAAAATCCCGGGACAGGGCTTTAAGGAAGCTTTCTTT. Its protein product is CASKIPGQGFKEAFF.